This TCR beta chain was profiled in a study of T-cell memory formation after mild COVID-19. CDR1 is SGHRS, CDR2 YFSETQ, per germline. CDR3 size: 15 residues. Trimming stripped 5 bases from V and 2 bases from J, with 14 bases between. A word on this clonotype: No antigen is known for it.

Study results and caveats: Chiefly within CM and EM were the contracting CD4+ clones; CD8+ ones were within EMRA. There was a balanced CD4/CD8 profile in clones contracting day 15 to 85, and later expanders leaned CD4+.

TCRdb passed the 5' RACE reads through MiXCR, listing each CDR3 protein once. The table lists 350,000 to 400,000 distinct CDR3 sequences, more than 20% of them singletons, with approximately 12% in the top ten. V and J are TRBV5-1 and TRBJ2-1, with D possibly matching TRBD2 (7 bases). Sequencing was done on a sample of PBMCs or a T cell subset sorted from them (not recorded which). This clonotype was sampled from an adult woman who had mild COVID-19 (a few samples of this study predate the infection). Cell type and time point are not known. The chain's CDR3 is CASRGSGGTYNEQFF. The CDR3 DNA sequence: TGCGCCAGCAGAGGGTCGGGGGGCACCTACAATGAGCAGTTCTTC.